This TCR beta chain derives from a study of metastatic and nonmetastatic thyroid tumors. CDR3 length: 15 residues. V was trimmed by 3 bases and J by 5 bases, leaving 14 bases between them. Per germline, CDR1 SGHAT and CDR2 FQDESV (reference sequence). From the PCR reads, TCRdb re-called clones with MiXCR. The sample has 19,000 or so clones, 28% seen once. All patients were untreated before thyroid surgery. The sequence came from a female donor with papillary thyroid cancer or a benign thyroid nodule (not recorded which). Some clones in this sample may be carry-over from other donors' samples. Sequenced sample: tumor tissue. The genes are TRBV11-1 and TRBJ2-1; D is possibly TRBD2 (6 bases). The chain's CDR3 is CASSLGLGGNNEQFF. CDR3 sequence (DNA): TGTGCCAGCAGCTTGGGACTCGGCGGGAACAATGAGCAGTTCTTC.